Below, 13 T cell receptor beta chains from the same sample are listed, as sequenced in a study of CD8 T cells in ankylosing spondylitis. TCRdb itself ran the 5' RACE reads through MiXCR, one entry per CDR3 protein. This sample carries approximately 100,000 distinct CDR3 sequences, over 6.5% of them seen once, and the ten largest clones take nearly 10%. The sample was blood, either unsorted or a sorted T cell fraction (not recorded which). These TCRs come from a male donor with ankylosing spondylitis or in good health (not recorded which).

This clonotype was observed many times. The chain combines TRBV6-1 with TRBJ2-1, with D unresolved. Germline CDR1 and CDR2: MNHNS and SASEGT. This CDR3 has 13 amino acids. Trimming took 7 bases from V and 5 from J, leaving 12 bases between them. Written as DNA, the CDR3 is TGTGCCAGCACCCCACGTCCTGACAATGAGCAGTTCTTC. Its protein is CASTPRPDNEQFF.

This clonotype was observed at least ten times. V is TRBV29-1 and J is TRBJ1-6; D call uncertain. The CDR3 runs to 13 residues. Trimming pared 6 bases from V and 13 bases from J, leaving 19 bases between. Germline values: CDR1 SQVTM, CDR2 ANQGSEA. CDR3 amino acids: CSVADGFSVPLHF. CDR3 DNA: TGCAGCGTGGCGGACGGATTTTCAGTTCCCCTCCACTTT.

In its sample, this clonotype was seen many times. The chain couples TRBV11-3 to TRBJ1-1; D call uncertain. Germline V gene data show CDR1 as SGHNT and CDR2 as YENEEA. The length of the CDR3 is 13 residues. Between the trimmed V and J ends, which lost 4 bases and 4 bases, there was a span of 10 bases. For the CDR3, the DNA is TGTGCCAGCAGCTCCCGACCGGGCACTGAAGCTTTCTTT. Translating it yields CASSSRPGTEAFF.

This clonotype was recorded many times. CDR3 DNA sequence: TGCAGTGCAAGGGCGGGGACTGCTGGGGGCTACACCTTC. Its protein product is CSARAGTAGGYTF. V is TRBV20-1 and J is TRBJ1-2; perhaps TRBD1 as D (5 bases). Germline assignment: CDR1 DFQATT and CDR2 SNEGSKA (reference sequence). Trimming stripped 6 bases from V and 8 bases from J, with 19 bases between. The CDR3 has 13 residues.

This clonotype was counted ten times or more. The chain is built from TRBV15 and TRBJ2-1; D not certain. V was shortened by 3 bases and J by 6 bases, with 6 bases between the two germline ends. From germline, CDR1 is LNHNV and CDR2 YYDKDF (reference sequence). CDR3 length: 12 residues. The CDR3 nucleotides read TGTGCCACCAGCAGTGAAGGCAATGAGCAGTTCTTC. It is translated as CATSSEGNEQFF.

This clonotype was counted between two and nine times. The chain is built from TRBV7-2 and TRBJ2-7; perhaps TRBD2 as D (6 bases). CDR3 length: 16 amino acids. Germline assignment: CDR1 SGHTA and CDR2 FQGNSA. V lost 3 bases to trimming and J lost 7 bases, with 22 bases between them. CDR3 sequence reads: CASSFLPGWGRNEQYF. DNA for the CDR3: TGTGCCAGCAGCTTTCTCCCTGGGTGGGGGAGGAATGAGCAGTACTTC.

The sample holds many counts of this clonotype. This chain links TRBV29-1 with TRBJ2-4, with a possible D match to TRBD2 (5 bases). V dropped 8 bases and J dropped 6 bases, with 17 bases sitting between them. CDR3 length: 13 residues. Germline V CDR1 and CDR2: SQVTM, ANQGSEA. CDR3 DNA: TGCAGCTTTACGAGGGCCGCTTCAAACATTCAGTACTTC. Its translation is CSFTRAASNIQYF.

In its sample, this clonotype was seen many times. The rearrangement uses TRBV20-1 and TRBJ1-2; D is unclear. V lost 7 bases and J 8 bases, leaving 8 bases between the germline ends. Per the germline V gene, CDR1 is DFQATT and CDR2 is SNEGSKA (reference sequence). This CDR3 has 9 residues. The CDR3 nucleotides are TGCAGTGTCAACGGAGGCTACACCTTC. Its translation is CSVNGGYTF.

This clonotype occurred a few times. This clone may be a read error of a much larger clone one base away. The chain recombines TRBV7-8 with TRBJ1-2; weak D call: TRBD1 (6 bases). The germline V gene encodes CDR1 SGHVS and CDR2 FQNEAQ. The CDR3 runs to 12 residues. The CDR3 sequence: CASSPTGYAYTF. DNA for the CDR3: TGTGCCAGCAGCCCTACAGGGTATGCCTACACCTTC. Full variable domain (missing parts from reference TRBV7-8 and TRBJ1-2): GAGVSQSPRYKVAKRGQDVALRCDPISGHVSLFWYQQALGQGPEFLTYFQNEAQLDKSGLPSDRFFAERPEGSVSTLKIQRTQQEDSAVYLCASSPTGYAYTFGSGTRLTVV.

This clonotype occurred many times. The chain carries TRBV12-3 or TRBV12-4 and TRBJ2-4, with D unclear. CDR3 length: 15 residues. Between the trimmed V and J ends, which lost 3 bases and 0 bases, there was a span of 9 bases. The CDR3 is CASSFTGLAKNIQYF. The DNA for the CDR3 is TGTGCCAGCAGTTTTACGGGTTTAGCCAAAAACATTCAGTACTTC.

The table lists this clonotype with many counts. The chain employs TRBV3-1 and TRBJ1-1, with D possibly matching TRBD1 (5 bases). Germline V gene sequence: CDR1 LGHDT, CDR2 YNNKEL (reference sequence). The CDR3 is 13 residues long. Between the trimmed V and J ends, which lost 5 bases and 1 base, there was a span of 8 bases. The DNA for the CDR3 is TGTGCCAGCAGCGGGACCTGGAACACTGAAGCTTTCTTT. Translation: CASSGTWNTEAFF.

There are many counts of this clonotype. The J gene is TRBJ2-7, the V gene TRBV20-1; no clear D. CDR1 and CDR2 (germline): DFQATT, SNEGSKA (reference sequence). V lost 0 bases and J 6 bases, leaving 15 bases between the germline ends. This CDR3 is built from 14 residues. This CDR3 is CSARDLDAPVEQYF. The CDR3 DNA follows: TGCAGTGCTAGAGATCTGGACGCTCCGGTCGAGCAGTACTTC.

There are a few counts of this clonotype. The genes are TRBV29-1 and TRBJ1-2, with D maybe TRBD1 (6 bases). CDR1 and CDR2 (germline): SQVTM, ANQGSEA. The CDR3 is 13 amino acids. V shed 3 bases and J shed 10 bases, with 18 bases lying between them. CDR3 protein: CSVDEGEVFHYTF. Here the CDR3 DNA reads TGCAGCGTTGACGAGGGGGAGGTGTTTCACTACACCTTC.